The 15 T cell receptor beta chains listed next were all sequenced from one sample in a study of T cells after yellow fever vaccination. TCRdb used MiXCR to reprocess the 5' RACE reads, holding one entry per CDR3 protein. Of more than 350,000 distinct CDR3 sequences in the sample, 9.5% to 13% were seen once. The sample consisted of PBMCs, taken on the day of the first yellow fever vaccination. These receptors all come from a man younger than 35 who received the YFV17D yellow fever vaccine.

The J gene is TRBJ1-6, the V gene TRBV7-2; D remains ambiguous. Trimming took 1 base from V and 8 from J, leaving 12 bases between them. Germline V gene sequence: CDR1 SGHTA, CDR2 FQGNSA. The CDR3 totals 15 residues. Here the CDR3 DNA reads TGTGCCAGCAGCTTAGACAGTATGCCCTATTCACCCCTCCACTTT. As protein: CASSLDSMPYSPLHF.

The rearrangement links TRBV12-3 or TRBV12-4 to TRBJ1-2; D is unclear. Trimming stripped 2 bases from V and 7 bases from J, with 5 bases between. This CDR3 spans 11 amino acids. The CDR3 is CASSLNVGYTF. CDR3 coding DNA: TGTGCCAGCAGTTTAAATGTTGGCTACACCTTC.

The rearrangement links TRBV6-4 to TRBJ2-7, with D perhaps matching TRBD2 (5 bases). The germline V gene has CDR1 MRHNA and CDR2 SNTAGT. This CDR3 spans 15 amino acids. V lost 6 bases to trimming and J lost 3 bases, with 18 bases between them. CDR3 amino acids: CASRARARYLYEQYF. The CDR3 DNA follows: TGTGCCAGCAGGGCGAGGGCCCGATACCTCTACGAGCAGTACTTC.

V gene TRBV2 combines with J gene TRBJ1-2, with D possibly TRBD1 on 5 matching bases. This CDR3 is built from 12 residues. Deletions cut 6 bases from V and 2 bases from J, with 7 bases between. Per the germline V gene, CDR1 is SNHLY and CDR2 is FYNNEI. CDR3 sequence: CASRTENYGYTF. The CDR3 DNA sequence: TGTGCCAGCAGGACAGAAAACTATGGCTACACCTTC.

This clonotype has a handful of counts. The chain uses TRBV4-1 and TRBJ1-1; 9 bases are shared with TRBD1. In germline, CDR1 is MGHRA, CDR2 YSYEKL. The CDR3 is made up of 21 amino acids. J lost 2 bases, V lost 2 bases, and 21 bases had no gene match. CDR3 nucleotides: TGCGCCAGCAGCCAACCCCTGGTCCGTTCGGGACAGGGAGGGAGAAACACTGAAGCTTTCTTT. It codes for CASSQPLVRSGQGGRNTEAFF.

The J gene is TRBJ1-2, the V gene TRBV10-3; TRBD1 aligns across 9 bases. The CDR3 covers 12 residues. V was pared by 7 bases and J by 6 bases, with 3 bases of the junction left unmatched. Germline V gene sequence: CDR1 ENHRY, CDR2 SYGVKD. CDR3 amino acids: CAITGQGDGYTF. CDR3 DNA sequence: TGTGCCATCACGGGACAGGGAGATGGCTACACCTTC.

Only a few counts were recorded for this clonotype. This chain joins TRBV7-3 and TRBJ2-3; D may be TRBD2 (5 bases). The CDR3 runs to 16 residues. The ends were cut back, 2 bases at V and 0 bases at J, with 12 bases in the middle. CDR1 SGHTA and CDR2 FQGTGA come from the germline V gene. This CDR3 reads CASSLGSRTSTDTQYF. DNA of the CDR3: TGTGCCAGCAGCTTAGGCAGCCGGACTAGCACAGATACGCAGTATTTT.

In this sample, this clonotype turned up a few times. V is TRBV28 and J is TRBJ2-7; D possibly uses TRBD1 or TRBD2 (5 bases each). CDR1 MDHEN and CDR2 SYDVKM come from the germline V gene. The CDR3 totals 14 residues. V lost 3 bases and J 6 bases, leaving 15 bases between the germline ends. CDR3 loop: CASSFGATSGEQYV. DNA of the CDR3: TGTGCCAGCAGTTTCGGGGCCACTTCGGGCGAGCAGTACGTC.

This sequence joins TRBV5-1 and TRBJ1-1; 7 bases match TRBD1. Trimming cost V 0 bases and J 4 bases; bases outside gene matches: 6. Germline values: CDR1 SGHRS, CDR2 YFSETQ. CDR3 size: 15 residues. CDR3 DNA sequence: TGCGCCAGCAGCTTGGGGATTACAGGGGTCACTGAAGCTTTCTTT. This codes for CASSLGITGVTEAFF.

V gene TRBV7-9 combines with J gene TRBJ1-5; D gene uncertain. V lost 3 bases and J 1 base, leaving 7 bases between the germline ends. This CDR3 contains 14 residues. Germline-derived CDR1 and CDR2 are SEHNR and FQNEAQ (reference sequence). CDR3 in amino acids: CASSFASSNQPQHF. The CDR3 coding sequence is TGTGCCAGCAGCTTCGCCTCCAGCAATCAGCCCCAGCATTTT.

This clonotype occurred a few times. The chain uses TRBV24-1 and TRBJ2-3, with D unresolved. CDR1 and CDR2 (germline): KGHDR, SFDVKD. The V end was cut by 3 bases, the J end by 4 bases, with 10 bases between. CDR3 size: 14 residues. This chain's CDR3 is CATSDILGADTQYF. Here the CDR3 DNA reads TGTGCCACCAGTGATATCCTTGGGGCAGATACGCAGTATTTT.

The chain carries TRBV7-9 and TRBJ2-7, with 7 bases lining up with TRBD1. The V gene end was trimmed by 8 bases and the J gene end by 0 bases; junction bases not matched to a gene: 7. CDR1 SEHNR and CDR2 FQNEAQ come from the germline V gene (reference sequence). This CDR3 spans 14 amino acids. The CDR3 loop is CASSGDSNSYEQYF. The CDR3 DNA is TGTGCCAGCTCCGGGGACAGCAACTCCTACGAGCAGTACTTC.

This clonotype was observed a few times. The CDR3, as DNA: TGTGCCAGCACGGGAAGAAGGGACTATGGCTACACCTTC. Its translation: CASTGRRDYGYTF. The rearrangement joins TRBV12-3 or TRBV12-4 to TRBJ1-2; D gene uncertain. The CDR3 length is 13 residues. The V end lost 7 bases, the J end lost 3 bases, and 12 bases lay between the germline ends.

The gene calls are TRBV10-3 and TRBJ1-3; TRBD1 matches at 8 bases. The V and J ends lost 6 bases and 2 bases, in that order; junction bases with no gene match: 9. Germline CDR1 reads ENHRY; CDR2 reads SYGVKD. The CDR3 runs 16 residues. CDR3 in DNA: TGTGCCATCAGGGGGGACAGGTTTGGGCCTGGAAACACCATATATTTT. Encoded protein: CAIRGDRFGPGNTIYF.

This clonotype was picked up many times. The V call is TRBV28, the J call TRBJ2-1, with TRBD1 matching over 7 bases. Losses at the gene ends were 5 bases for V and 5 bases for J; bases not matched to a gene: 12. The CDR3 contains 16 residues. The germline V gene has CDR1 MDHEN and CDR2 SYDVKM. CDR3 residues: CASSPPRDSHNNEQFF. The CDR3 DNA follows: TGTGCCAGCAGTCCGCCTCGGGACAGCCACAACAATGAGCAGTTCTTC. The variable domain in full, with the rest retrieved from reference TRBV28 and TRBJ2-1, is DVKVTQSSRYLVKRTGEKVFLECVQDMDHENMFWYRQDPGLGLRLIYFSYDVKMKEKGDIPEGYSVSREKKERFSLILESASTNQTSMYLCASSPPRDSHNNEQFFGPGTRLTVL.